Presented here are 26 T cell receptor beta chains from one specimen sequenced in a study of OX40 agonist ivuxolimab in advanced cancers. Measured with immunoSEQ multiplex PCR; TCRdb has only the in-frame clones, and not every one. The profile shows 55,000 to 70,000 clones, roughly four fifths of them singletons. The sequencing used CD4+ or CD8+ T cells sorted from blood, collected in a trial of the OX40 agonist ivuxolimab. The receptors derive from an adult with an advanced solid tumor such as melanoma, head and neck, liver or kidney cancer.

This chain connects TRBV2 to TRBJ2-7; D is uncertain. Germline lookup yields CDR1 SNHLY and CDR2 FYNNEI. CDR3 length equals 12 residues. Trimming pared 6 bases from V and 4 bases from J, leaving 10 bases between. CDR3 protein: CASSSRTYEQYF. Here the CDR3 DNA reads TGTGCCAGCAGCTCTCGAACGTACGAGCAGTACTTC.

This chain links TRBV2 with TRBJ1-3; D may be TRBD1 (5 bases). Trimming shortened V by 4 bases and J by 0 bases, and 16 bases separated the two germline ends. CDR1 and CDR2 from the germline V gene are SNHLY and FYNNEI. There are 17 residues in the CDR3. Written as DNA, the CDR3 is TGTGCCAGCAGTGCTTTAAGAGGGGTGCACTCTGGAAACACCATATATTTT. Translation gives CASSALRGVHSGNTIYF. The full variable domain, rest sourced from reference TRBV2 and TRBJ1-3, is EPEVTQTPSHQVTQMGQEVILRCVPISNHLYFYWYRQILGQKVEFLVSFYNNEISEKSEIFDDQFSVERPDGSNFTLKIRSTKLEDSAMYFCASSALRGVHSGNTIYFGEGSWLTVV.

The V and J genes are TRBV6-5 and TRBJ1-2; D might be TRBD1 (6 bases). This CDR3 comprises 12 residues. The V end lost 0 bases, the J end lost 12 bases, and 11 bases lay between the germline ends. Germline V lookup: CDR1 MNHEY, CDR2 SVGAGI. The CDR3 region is CASSYSQGSHTF. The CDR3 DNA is TGTGCCAGCAGTTACTCACAGGGCTCCCACACCTTC.

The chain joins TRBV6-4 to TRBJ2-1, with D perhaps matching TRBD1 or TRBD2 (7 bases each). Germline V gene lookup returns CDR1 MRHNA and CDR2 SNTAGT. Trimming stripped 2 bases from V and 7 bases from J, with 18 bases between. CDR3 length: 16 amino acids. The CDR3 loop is CASSDRGGGDWNEQFF. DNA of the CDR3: TGTGCCAGCAGTGACCGGGGAGGGGGCGATTGGAATGAGCAGTTCTTC.

CDR3 residues: CASSTRQGTNEKLFF. CDR3 in DNA: TGTGCCAGCAGCACCCGACAGGGTACAAATGAAAAACTGTTTTTT. The chain recombines TRBV7-9 with TRBJ1-4; 7 bases map to TRBD1. The CDR3 sequence is 15 residues long. The trim removed 5 bases at V and 5 bases at J, leaving 8 bases unmatched. The germline CDR1 and CDR2 sequences are SEHNR and FQNEAQ (reference sequence).

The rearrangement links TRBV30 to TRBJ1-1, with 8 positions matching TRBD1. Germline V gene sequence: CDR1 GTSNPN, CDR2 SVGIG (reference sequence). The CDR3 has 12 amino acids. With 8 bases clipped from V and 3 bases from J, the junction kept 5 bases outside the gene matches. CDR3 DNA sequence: TGTGCCCAAACAGGGGGAGACACTGAAGCTTTCTTT. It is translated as CAQTGGDTEAFF.

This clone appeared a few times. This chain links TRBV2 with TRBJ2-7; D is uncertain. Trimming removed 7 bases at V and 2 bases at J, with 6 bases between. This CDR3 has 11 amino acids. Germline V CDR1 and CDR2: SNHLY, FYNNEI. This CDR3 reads CASTYAYEQYF. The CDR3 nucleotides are TGTGCCAGCACTTATGCCTACGAGCAGTACTTC.

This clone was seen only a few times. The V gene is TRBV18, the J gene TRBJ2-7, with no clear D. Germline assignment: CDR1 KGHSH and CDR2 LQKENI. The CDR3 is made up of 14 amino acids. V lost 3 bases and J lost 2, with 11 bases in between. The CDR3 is CASSPVKGTYEQYF. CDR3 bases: TGTGCCAGCTCACCGGTTAAAGGAACCTACGAGCAGTACTTC.

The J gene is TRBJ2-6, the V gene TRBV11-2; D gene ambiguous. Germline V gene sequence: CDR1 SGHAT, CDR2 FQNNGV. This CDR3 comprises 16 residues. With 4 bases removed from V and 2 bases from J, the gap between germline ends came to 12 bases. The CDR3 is CASSSKLDTGANVLTF. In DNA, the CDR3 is TGTGCCAGCAGCTCTAAGCTAGATACTGGGGCCAACGTCCTGACTTTC.

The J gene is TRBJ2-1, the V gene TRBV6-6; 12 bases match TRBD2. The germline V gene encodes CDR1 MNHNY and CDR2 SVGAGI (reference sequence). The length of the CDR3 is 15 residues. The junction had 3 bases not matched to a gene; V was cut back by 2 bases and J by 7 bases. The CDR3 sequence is CASSYLAGGPNEQFF. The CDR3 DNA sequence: TGTGCCAGCAGTTACCTAGCGGGAGGGCCAAATGAGCAGTTCTTC.

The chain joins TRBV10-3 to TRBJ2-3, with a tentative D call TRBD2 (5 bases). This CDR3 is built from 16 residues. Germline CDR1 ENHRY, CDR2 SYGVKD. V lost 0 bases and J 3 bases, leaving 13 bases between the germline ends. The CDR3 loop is CAISESPSSRTDTQYF. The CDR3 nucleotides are TGTGCCATCAGTGAGTCTCCTAGCAGCAGAACAGATACGCAGTATTTT.

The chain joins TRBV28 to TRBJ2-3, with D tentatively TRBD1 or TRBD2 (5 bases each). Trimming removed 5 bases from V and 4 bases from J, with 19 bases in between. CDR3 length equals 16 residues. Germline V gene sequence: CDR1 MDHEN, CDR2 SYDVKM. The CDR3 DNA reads TGTGCCAGCAGTGGCCGGGACGCCGAACCCGCAGATACGCAGTATTTT. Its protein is CASSGRDAEPADTQYF.

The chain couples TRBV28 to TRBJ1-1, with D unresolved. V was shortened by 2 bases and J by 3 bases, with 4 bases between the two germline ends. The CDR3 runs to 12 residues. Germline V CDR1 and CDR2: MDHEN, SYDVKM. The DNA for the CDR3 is TGTGCCAGCAGTTTAGAGTACACTGAAGCTTTCTTT. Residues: CASSLEYTEAFF.

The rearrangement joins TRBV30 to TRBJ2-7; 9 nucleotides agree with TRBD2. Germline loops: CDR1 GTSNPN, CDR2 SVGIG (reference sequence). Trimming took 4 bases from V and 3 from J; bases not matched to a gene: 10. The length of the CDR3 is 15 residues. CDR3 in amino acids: CAWTTPGTSSYEQYF. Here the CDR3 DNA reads TGTGCCTGGACCACCCCCGGGACTAGCAGCTACGAGCAGTACTTC.

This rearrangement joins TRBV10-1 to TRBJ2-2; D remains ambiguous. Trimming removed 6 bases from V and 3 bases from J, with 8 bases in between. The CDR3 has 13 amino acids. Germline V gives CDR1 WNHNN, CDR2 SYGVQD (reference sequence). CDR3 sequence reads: CASSRLDTGELFF. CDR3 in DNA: TGCGCCAGCAGCCGGTTAGACACCGGGGAGCTGTTTTTT.

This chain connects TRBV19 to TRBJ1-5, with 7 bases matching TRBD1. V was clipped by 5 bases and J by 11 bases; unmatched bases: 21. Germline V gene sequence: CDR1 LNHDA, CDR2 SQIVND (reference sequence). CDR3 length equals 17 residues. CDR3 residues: CASSLPRTGYESRAQHF. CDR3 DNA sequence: TGTGCCAGTAGTCTCCCCAGGACAGGTTACGAATCGAGGGCCCAGCATTTT. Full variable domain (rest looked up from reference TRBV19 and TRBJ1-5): DGGITQSPKYLFRKEGQNVTLSCEQNLNHDAMYWYRQDPGQGLRLIYYSQIVNDFQKGDIAEGYSVSREKKESFPLTVTSAQKNPTAFYLCASSLPRTGYESRAQHFGDGTRLSIL.

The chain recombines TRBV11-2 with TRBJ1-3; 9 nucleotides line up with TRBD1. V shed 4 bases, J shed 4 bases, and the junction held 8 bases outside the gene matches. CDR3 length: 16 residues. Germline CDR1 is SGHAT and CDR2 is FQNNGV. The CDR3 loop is CASSSLQGARGNTIYF. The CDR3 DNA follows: TGTGCCAGCAGCTCCCTACAGGGGGCGCGGGGAAACACCATATATTTT.

DNA of the CDR3: TGCGCCAGCAGTGAAAGCGGGGGGGTGAATGAGCAGTTCTTC. Translated, it gives CASSESGGVNEQFF. The chain combines TRBV10-1 with TRBJ2-1; 10 bases match TRBD2. Trimming at V came to 3 bases and at J to 7 bases, leaving 3 bases not matched to a gene. From germline, CDR1 is WNHNN and CDR2 SYGVQD (reference sequence). This CDR3 region has 14 residues.

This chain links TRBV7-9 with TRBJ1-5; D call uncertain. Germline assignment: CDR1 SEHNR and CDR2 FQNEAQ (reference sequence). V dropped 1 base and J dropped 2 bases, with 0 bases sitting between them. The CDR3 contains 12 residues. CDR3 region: CASSLGNQPQHF. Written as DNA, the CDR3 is TGTGCCAGCAGCTTAGGCAATCAGCCCCAGCATTTT.

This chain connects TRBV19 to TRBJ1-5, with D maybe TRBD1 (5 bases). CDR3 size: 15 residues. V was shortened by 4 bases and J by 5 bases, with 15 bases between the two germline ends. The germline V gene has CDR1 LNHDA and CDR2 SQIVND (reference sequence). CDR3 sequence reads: CASSTRGGDDQPQHF. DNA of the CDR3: TGTGCCAGTAGTACCCGGGGAGGGGACGATCAGCCCCAGCATTTT. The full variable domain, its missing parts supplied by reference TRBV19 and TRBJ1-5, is DGGITQSPKYLFRKEGQNVTLSCEQNLNHDAMYWYRQDPGQGLRLIYYSQIVNDFQKGDIAEGYSVSREKKESFPLTVTSAQKNPTAFYLCASSTRGGDDQPQHFGDGTRLSIL.

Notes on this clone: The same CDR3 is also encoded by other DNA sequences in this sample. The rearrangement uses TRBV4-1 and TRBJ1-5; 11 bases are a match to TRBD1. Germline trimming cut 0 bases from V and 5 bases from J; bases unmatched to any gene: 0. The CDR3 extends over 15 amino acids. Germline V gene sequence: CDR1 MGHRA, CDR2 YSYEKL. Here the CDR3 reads CASSQEGQGDQPQHF. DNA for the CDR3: TGCGCCAGCAGCCAAGAGGGACAGGGGGATCAGCCCCAGCATTTT.

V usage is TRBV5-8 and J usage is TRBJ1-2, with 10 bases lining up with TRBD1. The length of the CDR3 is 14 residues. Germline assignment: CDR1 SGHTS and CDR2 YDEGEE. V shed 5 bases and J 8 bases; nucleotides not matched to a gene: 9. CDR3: CASSYRDRGAGYTF. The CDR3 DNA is TGTGCCAGCAGTTACCGGGACAGGGGCGCGGGCTACACCTTC.

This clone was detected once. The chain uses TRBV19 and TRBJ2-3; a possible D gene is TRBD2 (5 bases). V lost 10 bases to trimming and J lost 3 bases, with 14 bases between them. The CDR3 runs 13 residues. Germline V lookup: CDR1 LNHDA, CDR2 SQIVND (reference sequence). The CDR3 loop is CATEAGDTDTQYF. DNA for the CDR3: TGTGCCACAGAGGCGGGTGATACAGATACGCAGTATTTT.

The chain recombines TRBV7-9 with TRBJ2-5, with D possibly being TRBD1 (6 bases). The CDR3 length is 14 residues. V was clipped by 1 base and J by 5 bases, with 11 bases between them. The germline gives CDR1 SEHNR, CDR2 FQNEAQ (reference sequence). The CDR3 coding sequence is TGTGCCAGCAGCTTAGGTCAGAGGGGGGAGACCCAGTACTTC. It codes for CASSLGQRGETQYF. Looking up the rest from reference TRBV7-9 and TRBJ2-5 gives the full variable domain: DTGVSQNPRHKITKRGQNVTFRCDPISEHNRLYWYRQTLGQGPEFLTYFQNEAQLEKSRLLSDRFSAERPKGSFSTLEIQRTEQGDSAMYLCASSLGQRGETQYFGPGTRLLVL.

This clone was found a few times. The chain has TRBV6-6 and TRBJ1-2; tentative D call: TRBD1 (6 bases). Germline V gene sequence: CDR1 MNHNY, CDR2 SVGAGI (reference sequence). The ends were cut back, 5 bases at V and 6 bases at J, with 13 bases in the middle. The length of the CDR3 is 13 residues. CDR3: CASSTGNYDGYTF. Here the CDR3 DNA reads TGTGCCAGCAGTACAGGGAATTATGATGGCTACACCTTC.

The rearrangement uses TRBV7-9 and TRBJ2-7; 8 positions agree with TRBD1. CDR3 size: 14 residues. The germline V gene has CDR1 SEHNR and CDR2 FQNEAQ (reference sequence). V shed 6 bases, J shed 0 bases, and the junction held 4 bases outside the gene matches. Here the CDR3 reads CASRQGQDSYEQYF. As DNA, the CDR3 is TGTGCCAGCAGGCAGGGACAGGACTCCTACGAGCAGTACTTC.